These T cell receptor beta chains were read from a single sample in a study of PD-L1 blockade in urothelial cancer. Here immunoSEQ multiplex PCR was the method, and the copy in TCRdb shows in-frame clones only, minus some. Here the sample spans fewer than 30,000 clones, 80% to 85% being singletons. This sample comprised PBMCs, obtained around atezolizumab (anti-PD-L1) treatment. The receptors originated from a man aged 65 to 85 with urothelial cancer. Each CDR3 is given with its conserved first and last residue. Fields, in order: CDR3 protein, CDR3 DNA, D gene, J gene, clone size, V gene. The D gene is left open where the match is weak. Not all rows give a size; the values are once, few, many and, for expanded clones, a class.

CDR3 protein: CASSRIPESNYGYTF
CDR3 DNA: TGTGCCAGTAGTAGGATTCCGGAGTCTAACTATGGCTACACCTTC
D gene: NA
J gene: TRBJ1-2
clone size: NA
V gene: TRBV19

CDR3 protein: CASSLGGTINNEQFF
CDR3 DNA: TGCGCCAGCAGCTTGGGCGGGACGATAAACAATGAGCAGTTCTTC
D gene: NA
J gene: TRBJ2-1
clone size: NA
V gene: TRBV5-1

CDR3 protein: CASSFRPGTRVDGQPQHF
CDR3 DNA: TGTGCCAGCAGCTTTCGTCCCGGGACAAGGGTAGACGGCCAGCCCCAGCATTTT
D gene: NA
J gene: TRBJ1-5
clone size: NA
V gene: TRBV12-1

CDR3 protein: CASRAATGGNQPQHF
CDR3 DNA: TGTGCCAGCAGGGCTGCGACAGGGGGCAATCAGCCCCAGCATTTT
D gene: TRBD1
J gene: TRBJ1-5
clone size: NA
V gene: TRBV6-1

CDR3 protein: CASTRDRGSYEQYF
CDR3 DNA: TGTGCCAGCACTCGGGACAGAGGCTCCTACGAGCAGTACTTC
D gene: TRBD1
J gene: TRBJ2-7
clone size: NA
V gene: TRBV2

CDR3 protein: CASSLDMYREGPGEQYF
CDR3 DNA: TGTGCCAGCAGCTTAGATATGTACAGGGAGGGTCCTGGCGAGCAGTACTTC
D gene: NA
J gene: TRBJ2-7
clone size: NA
V gene: TRBV11-2

CDR3 protein: CASSPLLYEQYF
CDR3 DNA: TGTGCCAGCAGCCCCCTCCTCTACGAGCAGTACTTC
D gene: NA
J gene: TRBJ2-7
clone size: NA
V gene: TRBV7-2

CDR3 protein: CASSLSGGQETQYF
CDR3 DNA: TGTGCCAGCAGCTTGAGCGGGGGACAAGAGACCCAGTACTTC
D gene: TRBD2
J gene: TRBJ2-5
clone size: NA
V gene: TRBV5-5

CDR3 protein: CASSPIWVDSTDTQYF
CDR3 DNA: TGTGCCAGCTCACCAATATGGGTGGACTCGACAGATACGCAGTATTTT
D gene: NA
J gene: TRBJ2-3
clone size: NA
V gene: TRBV18

CDR3 protein: CASSPLFSGSSYEQYF
CDR3 DNA: TGCGCCAGCAGCCCTCTCTTTAGCGGGAGCTCCTACGAGCAGTACTTC
D gene: TRBD2
J gene: TRBJ2-7
clone size: NA
V gene: TRBV4-1

CDR3 protein: CASSLETGDEQFF
CDR3 DNA: TGTGCCAGCAGCTTGGAGACAGGGGATGAGCAGTTCTTC
D gene: TRBD1
J gene: TRBJ2-1
clone size: NA
V gene: TRBV11-3

CDR3 protein: CASSPWTSGWTEQFF
CDR3 DNA: TGTGCCAGCAGCCCCTGGACTAGCGGGTGGACGGAGCAGTTCTTC
D gene: TRBD2
J gene: TRBJ2-1
clone size: once
V gene: TRBV9

CDR3 protein: CASSQPRQGIEQYF
CDR3 DNA: TGTGCCAGCAGCCAACCCAGACAGGGAATCGAGCAGTACTTC
D gene: TRBD1
J gene: TRBJ2-7
clone size: NA
V gene: TRBV4-2

CDR3 protein: CASSPFPSGANVLTF
CDR3 DNA: TGTGCCAGCAGTCCTTTTCCCTCTGGGGCCAACGTCCTGACTTTC
D gene: NA
J gene: TRBJ2-6
clone size: once
V gene: TRBV2

CDR3 protein: CATSRRRETTDTQYF
CDR3 DNA: TGTGCCACCAGCAGAAGGCGGGAGACGACAGATACGCAGTATTTT
D gene: TRBD2
J gene: TRBJ2-3
clone size: NA
V gene: TRBV15

CDR3 protein: CAWRRGGRYNEQFF
CDR3 DNA: TGTGCCTGGAGGAGGGGCGGGAGATACAATGAGCAGTTCTTC
D gene: TRBD2
J gene: TRBJ2-1
clone size: NA
V gene: TRBV30

CDR3 protein: CASSSRGDEKLFF
CDR3 DNA: TGCGCCAGCAGCTCGCGCGGGGATGAAAAACTGTTTTTT
D gene: NA
J gene: TRBJ1-4
clone size: NA
V gene: TRBV5-1

CDR3 protein: CAWRAPGQVYSNQPQHF
CDR3 DNA: TGTGCCTGGAGAGCACCCGGACAGGTATATAGCAATCAGCCCCAGCATTTT
D gene: TRBD1
J gene: TRBJ1-5
clone size: NA
V gene: TRBV30

CDR3 protein: CASSRAGVSGNTIYF
CDR3 DNA: TGTGCCAGCAGCCGAGCAGGGGTCTCTGGAAACACCATATATTTT
D gene: NA
J gene: TRBJ1-3
clone size: NA
V gene: TRBV14

CDR3 protein: CASSWRTVGETQYF
CDR3 DNA: TGTGCCAGCAGTTGGAGGACAGTGGGAGAGACCCAGTACTTC
D gene: NA
J gene: TRBJ2-5
clone size: NA
V gene: TRBV6-6

CDR3 protein: CASSLLTGELPAFF
CDR3 DNA: TGTGCCAGCAGCTTATTAACAGGGGAACTTCCAGCTTTCTTT
D gene: TRBD1
J gene: TRBJ1-1
clone size: NA
V gene: TRBV11-2

CDR3 protein: CASSVGGMGSGRAGDNEQFF
CDR3 DNA: TGTGCCAGCAGCGTAGGGGGCATGGGCAGCGGGAGGGCCGGGGACAATGAGCAGTTCTTC
D gene: TRBD2
J gene: TRBJ2-1
clone size: NA
V gene: TRBV9